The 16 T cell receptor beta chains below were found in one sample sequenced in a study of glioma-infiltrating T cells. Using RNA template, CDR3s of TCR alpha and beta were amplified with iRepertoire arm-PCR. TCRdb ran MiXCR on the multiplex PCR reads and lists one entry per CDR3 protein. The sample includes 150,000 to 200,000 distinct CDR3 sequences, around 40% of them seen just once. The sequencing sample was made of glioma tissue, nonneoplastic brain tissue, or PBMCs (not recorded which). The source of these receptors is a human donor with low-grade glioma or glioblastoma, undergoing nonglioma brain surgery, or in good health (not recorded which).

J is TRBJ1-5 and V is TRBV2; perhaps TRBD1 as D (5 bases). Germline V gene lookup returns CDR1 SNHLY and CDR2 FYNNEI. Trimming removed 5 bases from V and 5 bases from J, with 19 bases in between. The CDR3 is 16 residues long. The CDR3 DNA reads TGTGCCAGCAGTTTGGGAGAGGGGATTAGGGATCAGCCCCAGCATTTT. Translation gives CASSLGEGIRDQPQHF.

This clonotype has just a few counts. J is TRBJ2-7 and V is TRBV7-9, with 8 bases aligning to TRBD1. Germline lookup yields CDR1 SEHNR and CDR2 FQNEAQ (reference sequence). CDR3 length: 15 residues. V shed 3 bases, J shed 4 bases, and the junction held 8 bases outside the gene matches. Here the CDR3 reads CASSFITGTGYEQYF. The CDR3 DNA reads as TGTGCCAGCAGCTTTATTACCGGGACAGGATACGAGCAGTACTTC. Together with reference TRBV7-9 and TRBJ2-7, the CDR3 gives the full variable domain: DTGVSQNPRHKITKRGQNVTFRCDPISEHNRLYWYRQTLGQGPEFLTYFQNEAQLEKSRLLSDRFSAERPKGSFSTLEIQRTEQGDSAMYLCASSFITGTGYEQYFGPGTRLTVT.

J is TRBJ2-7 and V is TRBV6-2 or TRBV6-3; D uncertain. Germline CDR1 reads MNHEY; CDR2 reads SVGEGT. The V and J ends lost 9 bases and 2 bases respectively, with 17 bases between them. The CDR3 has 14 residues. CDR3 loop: CARSLGRIAYEQYF. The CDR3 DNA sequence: TGTGCCAGAAGCCTTGGTCGGATAGCCTACGAGCAGTACTTC.

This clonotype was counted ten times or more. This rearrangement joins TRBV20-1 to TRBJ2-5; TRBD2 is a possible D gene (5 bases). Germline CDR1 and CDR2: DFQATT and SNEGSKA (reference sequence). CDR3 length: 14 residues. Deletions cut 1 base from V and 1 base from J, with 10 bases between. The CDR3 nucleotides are TGCAGTGCTAGAGCCGGGGTGGGCCAAGAGACCCAGTACTTC. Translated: CSARAGVGQETQYF.

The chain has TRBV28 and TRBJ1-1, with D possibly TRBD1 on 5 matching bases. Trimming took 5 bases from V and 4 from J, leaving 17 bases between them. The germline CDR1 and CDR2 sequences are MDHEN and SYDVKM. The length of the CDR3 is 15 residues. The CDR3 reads CASSSFTGTSTEAFF. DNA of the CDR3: TGTGCCAGCAGTAGCTTCACGGGGACCAGCACTGAAGCTTTCTTT.

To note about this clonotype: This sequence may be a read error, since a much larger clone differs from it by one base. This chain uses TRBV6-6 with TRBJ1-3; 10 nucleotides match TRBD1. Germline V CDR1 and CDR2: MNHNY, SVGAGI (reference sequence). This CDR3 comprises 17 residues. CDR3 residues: CARSYSSETGGGNTIYF. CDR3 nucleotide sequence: TGTGCCAGAAGTTACTCGAGCGAGACAGGGGGCGGAAACACCATATATTTT.

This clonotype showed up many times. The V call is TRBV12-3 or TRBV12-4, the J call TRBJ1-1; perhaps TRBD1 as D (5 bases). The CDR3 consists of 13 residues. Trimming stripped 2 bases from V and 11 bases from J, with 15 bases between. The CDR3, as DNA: TGTGCCAGCAGTTTACTGGGTGGGGCAGTGGCTTTCTTT. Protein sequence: CASSLLGGAVAFF.

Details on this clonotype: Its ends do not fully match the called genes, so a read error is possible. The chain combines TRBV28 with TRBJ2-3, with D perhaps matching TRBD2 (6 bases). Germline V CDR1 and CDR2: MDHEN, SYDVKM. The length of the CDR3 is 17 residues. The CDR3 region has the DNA TGTGCCAGCACCTCCTCCCGGAGTAGCGGAAGCACAGATACGCAGTACTTT. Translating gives CASTSSRSSGSTDTQYF.

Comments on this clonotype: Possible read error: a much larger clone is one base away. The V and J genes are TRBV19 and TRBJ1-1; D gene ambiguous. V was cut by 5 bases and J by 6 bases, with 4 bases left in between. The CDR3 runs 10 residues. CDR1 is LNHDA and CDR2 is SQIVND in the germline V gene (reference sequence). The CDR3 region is CASSHSEAFF. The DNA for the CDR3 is TGTGCCAGTAGTCACTCTGAAGCTTTCTTT.

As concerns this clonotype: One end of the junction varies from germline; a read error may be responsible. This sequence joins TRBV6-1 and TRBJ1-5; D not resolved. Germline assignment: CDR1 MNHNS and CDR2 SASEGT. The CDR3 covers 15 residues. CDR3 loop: CASSEQGLSDQHQHF. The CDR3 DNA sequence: TGTGCCAGCAGTGAACAAGGACTTAGCGATCAGCACCAGCATTTT.

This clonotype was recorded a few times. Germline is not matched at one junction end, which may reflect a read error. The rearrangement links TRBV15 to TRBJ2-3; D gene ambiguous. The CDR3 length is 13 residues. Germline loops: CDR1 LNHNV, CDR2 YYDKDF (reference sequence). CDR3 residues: CATSSTSTDKQYF. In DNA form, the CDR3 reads TGTGCCACCAGCAGTACGAGCACAGATAAGCAGTATTTT.

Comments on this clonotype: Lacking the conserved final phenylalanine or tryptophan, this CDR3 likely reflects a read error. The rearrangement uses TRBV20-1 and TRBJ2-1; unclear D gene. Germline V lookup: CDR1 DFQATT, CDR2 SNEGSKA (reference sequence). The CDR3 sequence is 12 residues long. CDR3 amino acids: CSPVHPYNEQFL. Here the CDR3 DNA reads TGCAGCCCGGTTCATCCTTACAATGAGCAGTTCCTC.

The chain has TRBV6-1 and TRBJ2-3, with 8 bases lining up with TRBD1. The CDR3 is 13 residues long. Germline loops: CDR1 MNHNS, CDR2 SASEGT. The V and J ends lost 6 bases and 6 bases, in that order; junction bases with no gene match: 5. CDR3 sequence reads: CASSDRGGDTQYF. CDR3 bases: TGTGCCAGCAGCGACAGGGGAGGCGATACGCAGTATTTT.

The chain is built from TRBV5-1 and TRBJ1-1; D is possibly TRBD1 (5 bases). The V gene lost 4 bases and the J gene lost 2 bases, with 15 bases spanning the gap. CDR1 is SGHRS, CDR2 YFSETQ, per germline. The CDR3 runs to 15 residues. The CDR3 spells CASSLTGTQNTEAFF. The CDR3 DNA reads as TGCGCCAGCAGCCTGACCGGGACTCAAAACACTGAAGCTTTCTTT.

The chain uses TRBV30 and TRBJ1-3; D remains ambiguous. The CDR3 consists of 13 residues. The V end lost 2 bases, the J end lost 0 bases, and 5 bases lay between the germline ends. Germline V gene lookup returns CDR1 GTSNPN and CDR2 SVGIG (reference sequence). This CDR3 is CAWSPHSGNTIYF. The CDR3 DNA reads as TGTGCCTGGAGTCCCCACTCTGGAAACACCATATATTTT.

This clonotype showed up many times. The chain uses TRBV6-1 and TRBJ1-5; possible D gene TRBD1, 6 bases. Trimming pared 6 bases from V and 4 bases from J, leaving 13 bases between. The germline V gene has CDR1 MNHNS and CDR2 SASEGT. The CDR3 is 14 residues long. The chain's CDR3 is CASSQWGPNQPQHF. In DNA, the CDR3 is TGTGCCAGCAGCCAGTGGGGGCCAAATCAGCCCCAGCATTTT.